This T cell receptor (beta chain) was sequenced in a study of cytomegalovirus exposure and HLA in healthy donors. At the level of the study: The 110 or so validation repertoires were produced on the same platform as the 650 to 800 repertoires of the first cohort. This was reported in a later analysis. Study results and caveats: Rare TCR sequences predominated, though certain public TCRs were found in many donors. Altogether, some 170 TCR beta chains were recorded as cytomegalovirus-associated.

The CDR3 sequence is 15 residues long. Germline lookup yields CDR1 SEHNR and CDR2 FQNEAQ (reference sequence). The J segment lost 2 bases and the V segment lost 1 base, leaving 3 bases of the junction unmatched. Notes on this clone: Its matching antigen is unknown.

Produced via immunoSEQ multiplex PCR; TCRdb's table is partial and in-frame only. The sample carries about 160,000 clones, 96% recorded once. Sequences were obtained from PBMCs. The sequence was obtained from a woman aged 18-30 years in good health and CMV-seronegative. J is TRBJ2-5 and V is TRBV7-9; 8 positions match TRBD1. The CDR3 DNA is TGTGCCAGCAGCTTAGGGGACAGGTTACAAGAGACCCAGTACTTC. Translating it yields CASSLGDRLQETQYF.